A single sample is the source of the 20 T cell receptor beta chains below, sequenced in a study of cytomegalovirus exposure and HLA in healthy donors. A multiplex PCR was run with 60 Vbeta primers and 13 Jbeta primers. Sequencing was performed with immunoSEQ multiplex PCR; in TCRdb, only in-frame clones are kept and a portion is missing. This repertoire shows 150,000 or so clones, 65% to 85% found once; its top ten account for around 7%. Material for sequencing was PBMCs. The receptors stem from a woman between 35 and 50 years old in good health and CMV-seropositive.

J is TRBJ2-7 and V is TRBV2; D possibly corresponds to TRBD1 (5 bases). Germline CDR1 and CDR2: SNHLY and FYNNEI. V lost 2 bases and J 3 bases, leaving 14 bases between the germline ends. This CDR3 has 15 residues. The CDR3: CASSETGGMVYEQYF. The CDR3 DNA is TGTGCCAGCAGTGAAACAGGTGGAATGGTCTACGAGCAGTACTTC.

This rearrangement joins TRBV5-1 to TRBJ2-2; TRBD1 aligns across 8 bases. Germline assignment: CDR1 SGHRS and CDR2 YFSETQ. The CDR3 is 14 amino acids. Trimming took 5 bases from V and 8 from J; bases not matched to a gene: 8. In DNA form, the CDR3 reads TGCGCCAGCAGGCCGGGACAGGAACGAGGGGAGCTGTTTTTT. Translating gives CASRPGQERGELFF.

This chain joins TRBV5-1 and TRBJ1-1; no definite D call. CDR3 length: 13 amino acids. Germline V gene sequence: CDR1 SGHRS, CDR2 YFSETQ. Trimming pared 1 base from V and 7 bases from J, leaving 11 bases between. CDR3 protein: CASSLTTNLEAFF. The DNA for the CDR3 is TGCGCCAGCAGCTTGACTACGAACCTTGAAGCTTTCTTT.

The count of this clone is one. The junction departs from the called germline gene at one end, perhaps through a read error. This chain connects TRBV18 to TRBJ1-1; TRBD1 agrees at 7 bases. CDR1 is KGHSH, CDR2 LQKENI, per germline. CDR3 length: 14 residues. DNA of the CDR3: TGTGCCAGCTCACCCAATCCACAGGGGACTGGAGCTTTCTTT. It codes for CASSPNPQGTGAFF.

The rearrangement joins TRBV19 to TRBJ2-3, with a weak D call TRBD1 (5 bases). Germline CDR1 LNHDA, CDR2 SQIVND (reference sequence). The CDR3 contains 14 residues. Trimming left V 5 bases short and J 0 bases short, with 9 bases between. For the CDR3, the DNA is TGTGCCAGTAGTGTCGACAGAAGCACAGATACGCAGTATTTT. Translated, it gives CASSVDRSTDTQYF.

This clone was seen once. This chain uses TRBV29-1 with TRBJ1-2; D perhaps matches TRBD1 (5 bases). Trimming removed 6 bases at V and 8 bases at J, with 16 bases between. CDR3 length equals 12 residues. In germline, CDR1 is SQVTM, CDR2 ANQGSEA. This CDR3 is CSVPGRPGGYTF. The CDR3, as DNA: TGCAGCGTCCCAGGGAGGCCCGGGGGCTACACCTTC.

J is TRBJ1-4 and V is TRBV6-1; no clear D gene. The CDR3 loop spans 14 amino acids. V was shortened by 1 base and J by 5 bases, with 8 bases between the two germline ends. CDR1 is MNHNS and CDR2 is SASEGT in the germline V gene. The CDR3 protein is CASSEVRLNEKLFF. CDR3 bases: TGTGCCAGCAGTGAAGTCAGACTAAATGAAAAACTGTTTTTT.

The V and J genes are TRBV7-3 and TRBJ2-1; 8 nucleotides align to TRBD2. The germline CDR1 and CDR2 sequences are SGHTA and FQGTGA. CDR3 length: 14 amino acids. V was clipped by 2 bases and J by 6 bases; unmatched bases: 3. The chain's CDR3 is CASSLVGGVNEQFF. The CDR3, as DNA: TGTGCCAGCAGCTTAGTCGGGGGGGTCAATGAGCAGTTCTTC.

This clone was seen a few times. This chain uses TRBV19 with TRBJ2-1, with 8 bases fitting TRBD2. Germline assignment: CDR1 LNHDA and CDR2 SQIVND (reference sequence). The V and J ends lost 1 base and 8 bases, in that order; junction bases with no gene match: 10. The CDR3 loop spans 16 amino acids. CDR3 DNA: TGTGCCAGTAGTATAGCCGCCGGGGGGGTCCCGCATGAGCAGTTCTTC. Its translation is CASSIAAGGVPHEQFF.

The rearrangement uses TRBV29-1 and TRBJ2-4, with 9 bases lining up with TRBD1. The CDR3 has 12 residues. Germline V gives CDR1 SQVTM, CDR2 ANQGSEA. The J segment lost 12 bases and the V segment lost 4 bases, leaving 7 bases of the junction unmatched. The chain's CDR3 is CSVAQGAYSQYF. CDR3 in DNA: TGCAGCGTTGCACAGGGGGCCTATAGTCAGTACTTC.

The chain has TRBV6-1 and TRBJ2-5, with D perhaps TRBD1 (5 bases). CDR3 size: 13 residues. Germline lookup yields CDR1 MNHNS and CDR2 SASEGT. V lost 6 bases to trimming and J lost 6 bases, with 14 bases between them. In nucleotides, the CDR3 is TGTGCCAGCAGAACTGACAGAGTTCAGACCCAGTACTTC. Amino acid sequence: CASRTDRVQTQYF.

On this clone itself: Other nucleotide sequences from this sample produce the same CDR3. The V gene is TRBV18, the J gene TRBJ1-2; the D gene is possibly TRBD1 (5 bases). The CDR3 has 15 amino acids. Trimming stripped 2 bases from V and 5 bases from J, with 15 bases between. CDR1 is KGHSH, CDR2 LQKENI, per germline. The CDR3 region is CASSPSSSGDYGYTF. The CDR3 nucleotides are TGTGCCAGCTCACCATCGAGTTCGGGGGATTATGGCTACACCTTC.

This chain connects TRBV27 to TRBJ1-1; TRBD1 matches at 7 bases. The V gene's germline CDR1 is MNHEY and CDR2 SMNVEV (reference sequence). The CDR3 is 13 amino acids. The V gene end was trimmed by 2 bases and the J gene end by 9 bases; junction bases not matched to a gene: 6. CDR3 protein: CASSLRGQRQAFF. The CDR3 nucleotides are TGTGCCAGCAGTTTACGGGGACAGCGCCAAGCTTTCTTT.

The chain uses TRBV11-2 and TRBJ2-7; D unclear. The germline V gene encodes CDR1 SGHAT and CDR2 FQNNGV. Trimming left V 5 bases short and J 6 bases short, with 11 bases between. The CDR3 extends over 12 amino acids. The CDR3 is CASSKETGEQYF. In DNA form, the CDR3 reads TGTGCCAGCAGCAAGGAGACTGGCGAGCAGTACTTC.

The chain uses TRBV19 and TRBJ2-2, with TRBD2 matching 11 bases. The length of the CDR3 is 16 residues. Per germline, CDR1 LNHDA and CDR2 SQIVND (reference sequence). The ends lost 10 bases at V and 5 bases at J; junction bases unmatched: 12. The CDR3 spells CATSIPTSGGTGELFF. Written as DNA, the CDR3 is TGTGCCACCAGCATTCCCACTAGCGGGGGAACCGGGGAGCTGTTTTTT. Using reference TRBV19 and TRBJ2-2 for the parts outside the CDR3, the full variable domain is DGGITQSPKYLFRKEGQNVTLSCEQNLNHDAMYWYRQDPGQGLRLIYYSQIVNDFQKGDIAEGYSVSREKKESFPLTVTSAQKNPTAFYLCATSIPTSGGTGELFFGEGSRLTVL.

The gene calls are TRBV28 and TRBJ1-2; 8 bases agree with TRBD1. The CDR3 sequence is 16 residues long. In germline, CDR1 is MDHEN, CDR2 SYDVKM. V lost 2 bases, J lost 7 bases, and 12 bases stayed unmatched. The CDR3 protein is CASSLRLTGQGVGYTF. CDR3 bases: TGTGCCAGCAGTTTACGGCTTACCGGACAGGGAGTTGGCTACACCTTC.

The chain is built from TRBV5-1 and TRBJ2-7; 8 nucleotides agree with TRBD1. This CDR3 has 14 amino acids. Trimming removed 1 base from V and 5 bases from J; junction bases left unmatched: 5. CDR1 SGHRS and CDR2 YFSETQ come from the germline V gene. The CDR3 loop is CASSLTGGKNEQYF. The CDR3 region has the DNA TGCGCCAGCAGCTTGACAGGGGGGAAGAACGAGCAGTACTTC. Using reference TRBV5-1 and TRBJ2-7 for the parts outside the CDR3, the full variable domain is KAGVTQTPRYLIKTRGQQVTLSCSPISGHRSVSWYQQTPGQGLQFLFEYFSETQRNKGNFPGRFSGRQFSNSRSEMNVSTLELGDSALYLCASSLTGGKNEQYFGPGTRLTVT.

The chain carries TRBV11-1 and TRBJ1-2, with D hard to call. From germline, CDR1 is SGHAT and CDR2 FQDESV (reference sequence). V lost 0 bases and J lost 8, with 13 bases in between. CDR3 length: 14 amino acids. CDR3 DNA sequence: TGTGCCAGCAGCTTAGCGAGCGGTGGGGTCGGCTACACCTTC. Translated: CASSLASGGVGYTF.

This clone has only one observation. The rearrangement links TRBV5-6 to TRBJ1-2; D uncertain. The CDR3 length is 18 residues. The germline CDR1 and CDR2 sequences are SGHDT and YYEEEE. Trimming pared 3 bases from V and 0 bases from J, leaving 21 bases between. In nucleotides, the CDR3 is TGTGCCAGCAGCTCCCAAGGCGCTTTTGGAGATTCTAACTATGGCTACACCTTC. The encoded protein is CASSSQGAFGDSNYGYTF.

CDR3 bases: TGTGCCAGCAGTGAAAGGTCAGGGATTTGGGAAGCTTTCTTT. Encoded protein: CASSERSGIWEAFF. The chain recombines TRBV2 with TRBJ1-1; TRBD1 might be the D (5 bases). V shed 2 bases and J shed 8 bases, with 15 bases lying between them. Looked up from germline, CDR1 is SNHLY and CDR2 is FYNNEI. This CDR3 is 14 amino acids long.